This T cell receptor (beta chain) came from a study of tumor and adjacent non-tumor tissue in lung cancer. Study details: Samples averaged about 4.3 million productive TCRbeta reads each. Study-level points and caveats: Tumor tissue had significantly higher TCR diversity than normal lung. In normal lung, the top 100 clones were significantly more dominant than in tumor.

A modified ARM-PCR protocol with three rounds of nested PCR amplified TCRbeta. TCRdb reprocessed the multiplex PCR reads via MiXCR and lists one record per CDR3 protein. The sample holds fewer than 85,000 distinct CDR3 sequences, more than 60% seen once. V gave up 3 bases and J gave up 5 bases; unmatched junction bases: 2. Germline CDR1 MDHEN, CDR2 SYDVKM. The CDR3 is 14 residues long. RNA was extracted from bulk tissue without any cell sorting. This clonotype was recorded many times. Its target is not known. V and J are TRBV28 and TRBJ2-7; 12 bases are shared with TRBD2. The sequencing input was lung tumor tissue. The sequence was obtained from a woman aged 50 to 60 with non-small cell lung cancer. CDR3 sequence (DNA): TGTGCCAGCAGTTTTGGACTAGCGGGAAACGAGCAGTACTTC. Protein product: CASSFGLAGNEQYF.